The 19 T cell receptor beta chains reported below all come from one sample, sequenced in a study of cytomegalovirus exposure and HLA in healthy donors. Clones were sequenced by immunoSEQ multiplex PCR, and TCRdb holds only the in-frame ones, with some missing. The sample carries hundreds of thousands of clones, more than 80% recorded once. The sample comprised PBMCs. The receptor source for this set is a woman younger than 35 in good health and CMV-seronegative.

The chain recombines TRBV6-1 with TRBJ1-5, with D possibly matching TRBD1 (5 bases). Germline CDR1 and CDR2: MNHNS and SASEGT. The V end lost 2 bases, the J end lost 5 bases, and 10 bases lay between the germline ends. This CDR3 region has 14 residues. CDR3 coding DNA: TGTGCCAGCAGTGAAAGTCAGGGCCATCAGCCCCAGCATTTT. Protein: CASSESQGHQPQHF.

This chain connects TRBV6-5 to TRBJ2-1, with D perhaps TRBD1 (6 bases). The CDR3 has 12 amino acids. The germline CDR1 and CDR2 sequences are MNHEY and SVGAGI. V was clipped by 7 bases and J by 6 bases, with 10 bases between them. In nucleotides, the CDR3 is TGTGCCAGCACCTCACAGGGCAATGAGCAGTTCTTC. Amino acids: CASTSQGNEQFF.

V and J are TRBV18 and TRBJ1-3; D perhaps matches TRBD1 (5 bases). The CDR3 loop spans 15 amino acids. The germline V gene has CDR1 KGHSH and CDR2 LQKENI. The V gene lost 1 base and the J gene lost 4 bases, with 11 bases spanning the gap. The DNA for the CDR3 is TGTGCCAGCTCACCACGGCCAGGGAACGGAAACACCATATATTTT. Its translation: CASSPRPGNGNTIYF.

The genes are TRBV27 and TRBJ2-7; the match to TRBD2 covers 12 bases. This CDR3 has 16 residues. With 8 bases clipped from V and 0 bases from J, the junction kept 8 bases outside the gene matches. Germline CDR1 and CDR2: MNHEY and SMNVEV (reference sequence). The CDR3 spells CASGRTSGTHSYEQYF. DNA for the CDR3: TGTGCCAGCGGACGGACTAGCGGGACTCACTCCTACGAGCAGTACTTC.

The chain recombines TRBV4-1 with TRBJ2-5; 8 nucleotides line up with TRBD2. Germline CDR1 and CDR2: MGHRA and YSYEKL. The CDR3 contains 17 residues. Trimming cost V 1 base and J 3 bases; bases outside gene matches: 10. CDR3 nucleotides: TGCGCCAGCAGCCAAGCCCCGGCGGGCGGGGGGAAAGAGACCCAGTACTTC. Its translation: CASSQAPAGGGKETQYF.

The chain links TRBV2 to TRBJ1-6, with TRBD1 matching over 8 bases. Trimming took 1 base from V and 13 from J; bases not matched to a gene: 12. Looked up from germline, CDR1 is SNHLY and CDR2 is FYNNEI. The CDR3 is 16 amino acids. The CDR3 nucleotides read TGTGCCAGCAGTGAAGATTCAAGGACAGGGTTATTTCCCCTCCACTTT. Translated: CASSEDSRTGLFPLHF.

This chain joins TRBV2 and TRBJ2-2, with 7 bases that match TRBD2. Trimming took 7 bases from V and 4 from J; bases not matched to a gene: 15. The CDR3 spans 17 residues. From germline, CDR1 is SNHLY and CDR2 FYNNEI. CDR3 protein: CASMRERLAIPTGELFF. CDR3 nucleotide sequence: TGTGCCAGCATGCGGGAGCGGCTAGCAATACCCACCGGGGAGCTGTTTTTT.

V gene TRBV14 combines with J gene TRBJ2-2; D possibly corresponds to TRBD2 (6 bases). V dropped 10 bases and J dropped 5 bases, with 14 bases sitting between them. The CDR3 spans 13 residues. Looked up from germline, CDR1 is SGHDN and CDR2 is FVKESK. As DNA, the CDR3 is TGTGCCACCGTGCGGGGTGGAACCGGGGAGCTGTTTTTT. This sequence encodes CATVRGGTGELFF.

The chain uses TRBV6-4 and TRBJ2-6, with D perhaps matching TRBD2 (6 bases). The CDR3 totals 15 residues. Trimming pared 7 bases from V and 0 bases from J, leaving 10 bases between. Germline V gene lookup returns CDR1 MRHNA and CDR2 SNTAGT. CDR3 region: CASTKEGSGANVLTF. The CDR3 region has the DNA TGTGCCAGCACCAAGGAGGGCTCTGGGGCCAACGTCCTGACTTTC.

The J gene is TRBJ2-3, the V gene TRBV11-2, with no clear D. This CDR3 is built from 14 residues. CDR1 and CDR2 (germline): SGHAT, FQNNGV. V lost 0 bases, J lost 0 bases, and 4 bases lay in between. The CDR3 DNA is TGTGCCAGCAGCTTAGATTTAAGCACAGATACGCAGTATTTT. It translates to CASSLDLSTDTQYF. The full variable domain, in which reference TRBV11-2 and TRBJ2-3 provide the parts outside the CDR3, is EAGVAQSPRYKIIEKRQSVAFWCNPISGHATLYWYQQILGQGPKLLIQFQNNGVVDDSQLPKDRFSAERLKGVDSTLKIQPAKLEDSAVYLCASSLDLSTDTQYFGPGTRLTVL.

J is TRBJ2-1 and V is TRBV7-2; D is possibly TRBD2 (6 bases). This CDR3 comprises 10 residues. V dropped 5 bases and J dropped 12 bases, with 8 bases sitting between them. Germline V lookup: CDR1 SGHTA, CDR2 FQGNSA. CDR3 residues: CASSPGGQFF. The CDR3 DNA reads TGTGCCAGCAGCCCCGGGGGGCAGTTCTTC.

The gene calls are TRBV30 and TRBJ1-2; possibly TRBD1 for D (6 bases). V lost 0 bases and J 4 bases, leaving 15 bases between the germline ends. Germline V CDR1 and CDR2: GTSNPN, SVGIG (reference sequence). CDR3 size: 15 residues. CDR3: CAWSVGHRATYGYTF. The DNA of the CDR3 is TGTGCCTGGAGTGTAGGCCACAGGGCCACCTATGGCTACACCTTC.

CDR3 loop: CASIRDRAGRYEQYF. CDR3 DNA: TGTGCCAGCATCAGAGACAGGGCCGGACGCTACGAGCAGTACTTC. The chain couples TRBV6-1 to TRBJ2-7, with 7 bases that match TRBD1. The CDR3 contains 15 residues. Trimming removed 7 bases from V and 3 bases from J; junction bases left unmatched: 12. Germline CDR1 and CDR2: MNHNS and SASEGT.

This clone was counted only a few times. V usage is TRBV7-2 and J usage is TRBJ2-7, with a possible D match to TRBD2 (6 bases). The CDR3 is 13 residues long. The germline V gene encodes CDR1 SGHTA and CDR2 FQGNSA. Trimming pared 0 bases from V and 5 bases from J, leaving 8 bases between. The CDR3 loop is CASSLAGGHEQYF. CDR3 bases: TGTGCCAGCAGCTTAGCGGGGGGTCACGAGCAGTACTTC.

The J gene is TRBJ2-5, the V gene TRBV7-9; 9 bases are a match to TRBD2. J lost 2 bases, V lost 3 bases, and 10 bases had no gene match. Germline V gives CDR1 SEHNR, CDR2 FQNEAQ (reference sequence). The length of the CDR3 is 17 residues. The CDR3 protein is CASSFSGSTSWQETQYF. The CDR3 nucleotides are TGTGCCAGCAGCTTTAGCGGGAGCACTTCTTGGCAAGAGACCCAGTACTTC.

On this clone itself: At the DNA level, this CDR3 is encoded by other sequences in the same sample as well. The chain carries TRBV6-5 and TRBJ1-4; TRBD1 matches 8 bases. Unmatched junction bases numbered 5, after V lost 3 bases and J lost 8 bases. Germline V CDR1 and CDR2: MNHEY, SVGAGI. The CDR3 is 14 amino acids. CDR3 coding DNA: TGTGCCAGCAGTTATGGTACAGGGGGGGAAAAACTGTTTTTT. This translates into CASSYGTGGEKLFF.

The chain carries TRBV4-2 and TRBJ1-2; 9 bases are a match to TRBD1. The CDR3 runs to 15 residues. V lost 4 bases and J lost 5; bases outside the gene matches: 8. Germline loops: CDR1 LGHNA, CDR2 YNFKEQ. The CDR3 region has the DNA TGTGCCAGCAGCCTGGGACAGGGTGGTGGGTATGGCTACACCTTC. Translated, it gives CASSLGQGGGYGYTF.

The genes are TRBV25-1 and TRBJ2-1; perhaps TRBD1 as D (7 bases). The CDR3 loop spans 17 amino acids. CDR1 is MGHDK and CDR2 is SYGVNS in the germline V gene. The V gene lost 2 bases and the J gene lost 8 bases, with 22 bases spanning the gap. CDR3 DNA: TGTGCCAGCAGTGAACAACAGGGGATTGGTTCTAGCGATGAGCAGTTCTTC. Its translation: CASSEQQGIGSSDEQFF.

The chain combines TRBV5-1 with TRBJ2-7; 9 bases line up with TRBD1. CDR1 is SGHRS, CDR2 YFSETQ, per germline. The CDR3 is made up of 15 amino acids. The V gene end was trimmed by 3 bases and the J gene end by 1 base; junction bases not matched to a gene: 5. The DNA of the CDR3 is TGCGCCAGCAGCTCGCTCGGGACAGGGTCCTACGAGCAGTACTTC. This encodes CASSSLGTGSYEQYF.